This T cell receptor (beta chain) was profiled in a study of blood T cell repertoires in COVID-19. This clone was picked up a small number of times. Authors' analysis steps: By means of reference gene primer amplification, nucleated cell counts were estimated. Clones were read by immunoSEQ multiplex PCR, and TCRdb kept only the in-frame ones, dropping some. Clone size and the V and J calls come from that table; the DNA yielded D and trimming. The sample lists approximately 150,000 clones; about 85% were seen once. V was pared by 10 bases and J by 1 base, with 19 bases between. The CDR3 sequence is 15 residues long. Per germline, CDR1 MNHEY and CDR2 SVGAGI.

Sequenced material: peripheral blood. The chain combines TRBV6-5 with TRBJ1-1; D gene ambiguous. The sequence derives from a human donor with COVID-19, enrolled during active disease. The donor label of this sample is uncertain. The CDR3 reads CATLPTERGNTEAFF. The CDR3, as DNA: TGTGCCACCTTACCCACAGAACGGGGGAACACTGAAGCTTTCTTT.